The 13 T cell receptor beta chains reported below all come from one sample, sequenced in a study of CD8+ T cells in alopecia areata. Once RNA had been extracted, it was reverse transcribed into cDNA to act as the sequencing template. The data were produced by immunoSEQ multiplex PCR, yet TCRdb's version contains in-frame clones alone and is incomplete. This table holds approximately 120,000 clones, about 50% found once. Sequenced: NKG2D-low CD8+ T cells sorted from blood. These receptor sequences come from a human donor with alopecia areata.

About this clone itself: The identical CDR3 is also encoded by other nucleotide sequences in the sample. The J gene is TRBJ2-1, the V gene TRBV5-1, with D maybe TRBD2 (5 bases). The germline CDR1 and CDR2 sequences are SGHRS and YFSETQ. This CDR3 contains 15 residues. Deletions cut 0 bases from V and 1 base from J, with 8 bases between. CDR3 DNA sequence: TGCGCCAGCAGCTTGGAAGGAGGTTCCTACAATGAGCAGTTCTTC. Amino acid sequence: CASSLEGGSYNEQFF. The full variable domain, in which reference TRBV5-1 and TRBJ2-1 provide the parts outside the CDR3, is KAGVTQTPRYLIKTRGQQVTLSCSPISGHRSVSWYQQTPGQGLQFLFEYFSETQRNKGNFPGRFSGRQFSNSRSEMNVSTLELGDSALYLCASSLEGGSYNEQFFGPGTRLTVL.

The chain couples TRBV9 to TRBJ1-2; D is undetermined. This CDR3 comprises 13 residues. Germline CDR1 SGDLS, CDR2 YYNGEE. V dropped 0 bases and J dropped 2 bases, with 5 bases sitting between them. In DNA, the CDR3 is TGTGCCAGCAGCGTAGCAGAGAACTATGGCTACACCTTC. Residues: CASSVAENYGYTF.

This clone was seen more than once but under ten times. The gene calls are TRBV29-1 and TRBJ2-1, with no clear D. This CDR3 spans 12 amino acids. V was pared by 7 bases and J by 4 bases, with 11 bases between. The V gene's germline CDR1 is SQVTM and CDR2 ANQGSEA. CDR3 nucleotides: TGCAGCGCCCCTGGGGATTACAATGAGCAGTTCTTC. Amino acids: CSAPGDYNEQFF.

The gene calls are TRBV5-6 and TRBJ2-7, with 11 nucleotides matching TRBD1. V gave up 3 bases and J gave up 3 bases; unmatched junction bases: 2. The CDR3 contains 14 residues. Germline loops: CDR1 SGHDT, CDR2 YYEEEE. As DNA, the CDR3 is TGTGCCAGCAGCTCGGGACAGGGGGACTACGAGCAGTACTTC. Encoded protein: CASSSGQGDYEQYF.

V and J are TRBV5-1 and TRBJ2-1, with 13 bases fitting TRBD2. CDR1 and CDR2 (germline): SGHRS, YFSETQ. This CDR3 comprises 18 residues. J lost 0 bases, V lost 4 bases, and 7 bases had no gene match. The CDR3, as DNA: TGCGCCAGCAGCCCCGAGACTAGCGGGGGGCACTCCTACAATGAGCAGTTCTTC. It yields the protein CASSPETSGGHSYNEQFF. Based on the CDR3 plus reference TRBV5-1 and TRBJ2-1, the full variable domain is KAGVTQTPRYLIKTRGQQVTLSCSPISGHRSVSWYQQTPGQGLQFLFEYFSETQRNKGNFPGRFSGRQFSNSRSEMNVSTLELGDSALYLCASSPETSGGHSYNEQFFGPGTRLTVL.

This clone was found once. The gene calls are TRBV30 and TRBJ1-1; D ambiguous. Trimming removed 5 bases from V and 5 bases from J, with 9 bases in between. From germline, CDR1 is GTSNPN and CDR2 SVGIG (reference sequence). This CDR3 contains 11 residues. The CDR3 DNA reads as TGTGCCTGGGAGGTGGGGACTGAAGCTTTCTTT. Protein product: CAWEVGTEAFF.

Concerning this clone: A read error may produce the germline difference seen at one junction end. This sequence joins TRBV29-1 and TRBJ2-7, with 7 bases matching TRBD2. Germline V gene data show CDR1 as SQVTM and CDR2 as ANQGSEA. The CDR3 extends over 12 amino acids. As DNA, the CDR3 is TGTGCGGCGGGGCGGGAGACCTACGAGCAGTACTTC. It encodes CAAGRETYEQYF.

DNA for the CDR3: TGTGCCAGCAGTTTATCTGGAGCATCCTACAATGAGCAGTTCTTC. Its translation is CASSLSGASYNEQFF. V and J are TRBV28 and TRBJ2-1, with no clear D. V was trimmed by 1 base and J by 1 base, leaving 8 bases between them. The CDR3 runs 15 residues. Germline-derived CDR1 and CDR2 are MDHEN and SYDVKM.

Only a few counts were recorded for this clone. This sequence joins TRBV30 and TRBJ1-1, with D possibly matching TRBD1 (6 bases). Trimming took 5 bases from V and 4 from J, leaving 14 bases between them. The CDR3 covers 13 residues. Germline CDR1 and CDR2: GTSNPN and SVGIG (reference sequence). The CDR3, as DNA: TGTGCCTGGGCGAGGGAGGGGGGCACTGAAGCTTTCTTT. This translates into CAWAREGGTEAFF.

The chain recombines TRBV28 with TRBJ1-1; tentative D call: TRBD1 (6 bases). V shed 3 bases and J shed 0 bases, with 14 bases lying between them. The CDR3 runs to 16 residues. Germline V gene data show CDR1 as MDHEN and CDR2 as SYDVKM. The CDR3 DNA reads TGTGCCAGCAGTTTTGCCCTCGGACAGATGAACACTGAAGCTTTCTTT. It translates to CASSFALGQMNTEAFF.

Concerning this clone: The sample has other DNA sequences that encode this CDR3 too. The chain employs TRBV2 and TRBJ2-2; no reliable D call. This CDR3 spans 12 amino acids. V lost 3 bases and J 5 bases, leaving 4 bases between the germline ends. CDR1 is SNHLY, CDR2 FYNNEI, per germline. CDR3 protein: CASSDSTGELFF. As DNA, the CDR3 is TGTGCCAGCAGTGATTCGACCGGGGAGCTGTTTTTT.

J is TRBJ2-5 and V is TRBV6-5, with 13 bases matching TRBD2. Losses at the gene ends were 6 bases for V and 0 bases for J; bases not matched to a gene: 1. The germline CDR1 and CDR2 sequences are MNHEY and SVGAGI. This CDR3 spans 15 amino acids. The CDR3 region has the DNA TGTGCCAGCAGAGGGACTAGCGGGGACCAAGAGACCCAGTACTTC. As protein: CASRGTSGDQETQYF.

The chain has TRBV7-2 and TRBJ2-3, with TRBD2 identical over 8 bases. CDR3 size: 15 residues. Germline CDR1 SGHTA, CDR2 FQGNSA. The V gene end was trimmed by 1 base and the J gene end by 1 base; junction bases not matched to a gene: 1. Written as DNA, the CDR3 is TGTGCCAGCAGCTTAGAACTAGCGGGCACAGATACGCAGTATTTT. As protein: CASSLELAGTDTQYF.